The 13 T cell receptor beta chains given below trace back to one sample, sequenced in a study of early T cells in non-severe SARS-CoV-2 infection. TCRdb re-analysed the 5' RACE reads in MiXCR, keeping a single row per CDR3 protein. The repertoire holds roughly 100,000 distinct CDR3 sequences, with approximately 13% as singletons. Sequenced sample: whole blood. The receptors were gathered from an adult who was a healthcare worker with PCR-confirmed SARS-CoV-2 infection or an uninfected control (not recorded which).

The V call is TRBV2, the J call TRBJ2-1; D unresolved. The V gene's germline CDR1 is SNHLY and CDR2 FYNNEI. This CDR3 comprises 14 residues. Trimming pared 8 bases from V and 7 bases from J, leaving 18 bases between. CDR3 region: CASDEGGNSNEQFF. Written as DNA, the CDR3 is TGTGCCAGCGATGAAGGCGGAAATAGTAATGAGCAGTTCTTC. The full variable domain, rest sourced from reference TRBV2 and TRBJ2-1, is EPEVTQTPSHQVTQMGQEVILRCVPISNHLYFYWYRQILGQKVEFLVSFYNNEISEKSEIFDDQFSVERPDGSNFTLKIRSTKLEDSAMYFCASDEGGNSNEQFFGPGTRLTVL.

At least ten counts were recorded for this clonotype. The CDR3 nucleotides are TGTGCCAGCAAAAGGGGGATTAATGAAAAACTGTTTTTT. It translates to CASKRGINEKLFF. This sequence joins TRBV6-5 and TRBJ1-4, with a tentative D call TRBD1 (6 bases). V dropped 7 bases and J dropped 4 bases, with 10 bases sitting between them. The CDR3 contains 13 residues. CDR1 is MNHEY, CDR2 SVGAGI, per germline.

The chain employs TRBV7-2 and TRBJ2-7, with no clear D. The germline V and J ends were trimmed by 3 bases and 7 bases, with 16 bases remaining between them. The germline gives CDR1 SGHTA, CDR2 FQGNSA. This CDR3 region has 14 residues. CDR3 bases: TGTGCCAGCAGCTTTGACCCAGAGGCATATGAGCAGTACTTC. This gives the protein CASSFDPEAYEQYF.

On this clonotype: Just one base apart from a much larger clone, this may be a read error. The chain joins TRBV5-4 to TRBJ2-5; tentative D call: TRBD1 (6 bases). Germline loops: CDR1 SGHNT, CDR2 YYREEE (reference sequence). CDR3 length equals 15 residues. The CDR3 region has the DNA TGTGTCAGCAGCTTGGACAGTGCCCCCAGAGAGACCCAGTACTTC. The encoded protein is CVSSLDSAPRETQYF. The variable domain in full, with the rest retrieved from reference TRBV5-4 and TRBJ2-5, is ETGVTQSPTHLIKTRGQQVTLRCSSQSGHNTVSWYQQALGQGPQFIFQYYREEENGRGNFPPRFSGLQFPNYSSELNVNALELDDSALYLCVSSLDSAPRETQYFGPGTRLLVL.

V usage is TRBV7-2 and J usage is TRBJ2-7; 9 nucleotides line up with TRBD2. Per the germline V gene, CDR1 is SGHTA and CDR2 is FQGNSA. The CDR3 spans 14 residues. V lost 4 bases, J lost 4 bases, and 5 bases stayed unmatched. CDR3 protein: CASSSSGGLYEQYF. In DNA, the CDR3 is TGTGCCAGCAGCTCGAGCGGGGGGTTGTACGAGCAGTACTTC.

This clonotype was seen at least ten times. V gene TRBV6-2 or TRBV6-3 combines with J gene TRBJ1-2, with D unresolved. The germline V gene encodes CDR1 MNHEY and CDR2 SVGEGT. The CDR3 contains 15 residues. Trimming took off 0 bases at V and 1 base at J, with 9 bases between the two ends. CDR3 sequence (DNA): TGTGCCAGCAGTTACTCGAATGGTTTTAACTATGGCTACACCTTC. This codes for CASSYSNGFNYGYTF.

In its sample, this clonotype was seen a few times. J is TRBJ1-2 and V is TRBV2; D is ambiguous. Between the trimmed V and J ends, which lost 6 bases and 4 bases, there was a span of 6 bases. Looked up from germline, CDR1 is SNHLY and CDR2 is FYNNEI. The CDR3 consists of 11 residues. In nucleotides, the CDR3 is TGTGCCAGCAGGACGACCTATGGCTACACCTTC. Protein product: CASRTTYGYTF.

The chain couples TRBV29-1 to TRBJ1-2, with TRBD1 identical over 8 bases. The trim removed 4 bases at V and 7 bases at J, leaving 5 bases unmatched. This CDR3 comprises 12 residues. Germline V gives CDR1 SQVTM, CDR2 ANQGSEA. The CDR3 is CSVGTGYFGYTF. CDR3 bases: TGCAGCGTTGGGACAGGGTATTTTGGCTACACCTTC.

V is TRBV27 and J is TRBJ1-6, with unresolved D. Trimming stripped 2 bases from V and 5 bases from J, with 10 bases between. Looked up from germline, CDR1 is MNHEY and CDR2 is SMNVEV (reference sequence). This CDR3 is 15 amino acids long. The CDR3 here is CASSLEGTDNSPLHF. As DNA, the CDR3 is TGTGCCAGCAGTTTAGAGGGAACGGATAATTCACCCCTCCACTTT.

This clonotype appeared a single time. The chain joins TRBV5-1 to TRBJ2-6; 7 bases are a match to TRBD1. CDR1 and CDR2 from the germline V gene are SGHRS and YFSETQ. Trimming at V came to 4 bases and at J to 2 bases, leaving 3 bases not matched to a gene. CDR3 length: 15 amino acids. The CDR3 DNA follows: TGCGCCAGCAGCCCACAGGGGACTGGGGCCAACGTCCTGACTTTC. Its translation: CASSPQGTGANVLTF.

The sample holds many counts of this clonotype. The chain joins TRBV14 to TRBJ2-4; D unclear. The CDR3 is 11 amino acids. Germline lookup yields CDR1 SGHDN and CDR2 FVKESK. The V end was cut by 2 bases, the J end by 7 bases, with 3 bases between. The CDR3 spells CASSQSNIQYF. The CDR3 region has the DNA TGTGCCAGCAGCCAATCCAACATTCAGTACTTC.

The chain carries TRBV2 and TRBJ1-2, with D maybe TRBD1 (6 bases). CDR3 length: 13 amino acids. V lost 2 bases to trimming and J lost 7 bases, with 11 bases between them. Germline V gene lookup returns CDR1 SNHLY and CDR2 FYNNEI. The CDR3, as DNA: TGTGCCAGCAGTGAACACAGGGAGGCTGGCTACACCTTC. Its protein is CASSEHREAGYTF.

This clonotype was recorded a few times. V usage is TRBV6-1 and J usage is TRBJ2-3; tentative D call: TRBD2 (7 bases). The germline V gene has CDR1 MNHNS and CDR2 SASEGT. This CDR3 is built from 15 residues. V lost 4 bases, J lost 6 bases, and 17 bases lay in between. The CDR3 nucleotides are TGTGCCAGCAGTGCCCCTGGGGGGGCGAGGGATACGCAGTATTTT. Translation gives CASSAPGGARDTQYF.